The 27 T cell receptor beta chains reported below all come from one sample, sequenced in a study of T-cell memory formation after mild COVID-19. TCRdb called the 5' RACE reads again in MiXCR, with one record for every CDR3 protein. Among about 360,000 distinct CDR3 sequences listed, over 13% were seen once. Specimen: PBMCs or a T cell subset sorted from them (not recorded which). All receptors come from a man between 18 and 35 years old who had mild COVID-19 (a few samples of this study predate the infection). Cell type and time point are not known.

The V gene is TRBV7-9, the J gene TRBJ2-3, with 7 bases identical to TRBD2. V lost 11 bases, J lost 0 bases, and 11 bases stayed unmatched. The germline V gene encodes CDR1 SEHNR and CDR2 FQNEAQ (reference sequence). The CDR3 is made up of 15 amino acids. DNA of the CDR3: TGTGCCGTAGCTTGGGCTAGCGGTAGCACAGATACGCAGTATTTT. It codes for CAVAWASGSTDTQYF.

This chain uses TRBV3-1 with TRBJ2-5; TRBD1 is a possible D gene (6 bases). The CDR3 spans 15 residues. Trimming cost V 4 bases and J 5 bases, with 17 bases left between them. Germline CDR1 LGHDT, CDR2 YNNKEL (reference sequence). CDR3 nucleotide sequence: TGTGCCAGCAGCCGGACCCGGGACACAGAGGAGACCCAGTACTTC. This codes for CASSRTRDTEETQYF.

The rearrangement uses TRBV9 and TRBJ1-2; 10 bases map to TRBD1. V trimming: 3 bases; J trimming: 6 bases; junction bases outside the gene matches: 17. Germline CDR1 is SGDLS and CDR2 is YYNGEE. The CDR3 extends over 18 amino acids. CDR3 bases: TGTGCCAGCAGCGATGATCCCAGGACAGGGGGAAAGCCAAATGGCTACACCTTC. It is translated as CASSDDPRTGGKPNGYTF.

This clonotype was detected many times. This rearrangement joins TRBV2 to TRBJ2-1; a weak D match, TRBD1 (6 bases). CDR3 length equals 14 residues. Trimming removed 4 bases from V and 1 base from J, with 8 bases in between. The germline V gene has CDR1 SNHLY and CDR2 FYNNEI. The CDR3 DNA follows: TGTGCCAGCAGTGTCAGGGGATCCTACAATGAGCAGTTCTTC. This translates into CASSVRGSYNEQFF.

The CDR3, as DNA: TGCAGTGCTAGGGGGGATTTGAACACTGAAGCTTTCTTT. Protein product: CSARGDLNTEAFF. The chain employs TRBV20-1 and TRBJ1-1; possible D gene TRBD1, 5 bases. The germline V gene encodes CDR1 DFQATT and CDR2 SNEGSKA (reference sequence). Trimming stripped 3 bases from V and 0 bases from J, with 8 bases between. This CDR3 contains 13 residues.

This clonotype was seen more than once but under ten times. In DNA, the CDR3 is TGTGCCAGCAGCCCACGGACCCCAGATACGCAGTATTTT. Translated: CASSPRTPDTQYF. The J gene is TRBJ2-3, the V gene TRBV12-3 or TRBV12-4; unclear D gene. The V and J ends lost 6 bases and 4 bases respectively, with 11 bases between them. This CDR3 is 13 amino acids long.

Only a few counts were recorded for this clonotype. The J gene is TRBJ1-1, the V gene TRBV5-1, with TRBD1 matching over 11 bases. The CDR3 contains 17 residues. V lost 4 bases to trimming and J lost 0 bases; unmatched junction nucleotides: 8. Germline V CDR1 and CDR2: SGHRS, YFSETQ. The CDR3 bases are TGCGCCAGCAGCCCCGGACAGGGGGCTTCGGTGAACACTGAAGCTTTCTTT. This gives the protein CASSPGQGASVNTEAFF.

This clonotype has ten or more counts. In nucleotides, the CDR3 is TGCGCCAGCAGCGTTCGACAGGGCCACGAGACCCAGTACTTC. Amino acids: CASSVRQGHETQYF. The chain couples TRBV5-1 to TRBJ2-5; 7 bases fit TRBD1. The V gene's germline CDR1 is SGHRS and CDR2 YFSETQ. Germline trimming cut 4 bases from V and 5 bases from J; bases unmatched to any gene: 8. The CDR3 contains 14 residues.

This clonotype came up once. V usage is TRBV18 and J usage is TRBJ2-5; D not certain. The CDR3 has 14 amino acids. V lost 5 bases, J lost 2 bases, and 12 bases lay in between. Germline CDR1 reads KGHSH; CDR2 reads LQKENI. In DNA form, the CDR3 reads TGTGCCAGCTCATCAAGCCTGGGGCAAGAGACCCAGTACTTC. It is translated as CASSSSLGQETQYF. The full variable domain, completed using reference TRBV18 and TRBJ2-5, is NAGVMQNPRHLVRRRGQEARLRCSPMKGHSHVYWYRQLPEEGLKFMVYLQKENIIDESGMPKERFSAEFPKEGPSILRIQQVVRGDSAAYFCASSSSLGQETQYFGPGTRLLVL.

This clonotype was found many times. The V and J genes are TRBV5-1 and TRBJ2-3; 8 bases match TRBD1. Per germline, CDR1 SGHRS and CDR2 YFSETQ. The CDR3 totals 14 residues. After removal of 6 bases from V and 0 bases from J, the junction contained 3 bases not matched to a gene. DNA for the CDR3: TGCGCCAGCAAAGGACAGGGCAGCACAGATACGCAGTATTTT. Amino acid sequence: CASKGQGSTDTQYF.

This clonotype was observed a handful of times. The rearrangement uses TRBV20-1 and TRBJ1-1, with a possible D match to TRBD1 (5 bases). Trimming left V 5 bases short and J 0 bases short, with 10 bases between. The CDR3 is made up of 13 amino acids. Germline V lookup: CDR1 DFQATT, CDR2 SNEGSKA (reference sequence). The CDR3 loop reads CSADRQMNTEAFF. The CDR3 DNA sequence: TGCAGTGCTGATCGACAGATGAACACTGAAGCTTTCTTT.

This rearrangement joins TRBV7-2 to TRBJ1-5; D unresolved. This CDR3 contains 14 residues. CDR1 SGHTA and CDR2 FQGNSA come from the germline V gene. The V end was cut by 5 bases, the J end by 2 bases, with 10 bases between. Here the CDR3 reads CASSTFFGNQPQHF. The DNA for the CDR3 is TGTGCCAGCAGCACCTTTTTCGGCAATCAGCCCCAGCATTTT.

The rearrangement joins TRBV5-1 to TRBJ1-6; D gene uncertain. The V gene's germline CDR1 is SGHRS and CDR2 YFSETQ. The ends were cut back, 4 bases at V and 8 bases at J, with 10 bases in the middle. This CDR3 region has 13 residues. The CDR3 DNA sequence: TGCGCCAGCAGCCAAGCGGAGGATTCACCCCTCCACTTT. Translated: CASSQAEDSPLHF.

The sample holds a few counts of this clonotype. V and J are TRBV9 and TRBJ2-2; D is undetermined. Per germline, CDR1 SGDLS and CDR2 YYNGEE. The CDR3 has 13 amino acids. Trimming took 0 bases from V and 6 from J, leaving 6 bases between them. Here the CDR3 DNA reads TGTGCCAGCAGCGTAGAAGGGTCCGGGGAGCTGTTTTTT. Its translation is CASSVEGSGELFF.

The V gene is TRBV7-2, the J gene TRBJ1-1; the D gene is possibly TRBD1 (6 bases). The CDR3 has 13 amino acids. V lost 8 bases, J lost 4 bases, and 14 bases lay in between. The germline V gene encodes CDR1 SGHTA and CDR2 FQGNSA. The CDR3 reads CASAAGGGTEAFF. The DNA of the CDR3 is TGTGCCAGCGCGGCGGGAGGGGGCACTGAAGCTTTCTTT.

The chain uses TRBV28 and TRBJ2-2; D is possibly TRBD1 or TRBD2 (5 bases each). There are 17 residues in the CDR3. V lost 2 bases, J lost 2 bases, and 15 bases lay in between. Looked up from germline, CDR1 is MDHEN and CDR2 is SYDVKM. The DNA of the CDR3 is TGTGCCAGCAGTTTAGGTCGTTTCGGGGCAAACACCGGGGAGCTGTTTTTT. Protein sequence: CASSLGRFGANTGELFF. The full variable domain, its missing parts supplied by reference TRBV28 and TRBJ2-2, is DVKVTQSSRYLVKRTGEKVFLECVQDMDHENMFWYRQDPGLGLRLIYFSYDVKMKEKGDIPEGYSVSREKKERFSLILESASTNQTSMYLCASSLGRFGANTGELFFGEGSRLTVL.

This clonotype was counted a few times. The chain combines TRBV6-2 or TRBV6-3 with TRBJ2-5; 9 positions agree with TRBD1. CDR1 is MNHEY and CDR2 is SVGEGT in the germline V gene. Unmatched junction bases numbered 10, after V lost 6 bases and J lost 2 bases. CDR3 length: 16 residues. CDR3 in DNA: TGTGCCAGCAGCACCCGCTCCGGGACAGGGCAAGAGACCCAGTACTTC. It is translated as CASSTRSGTGQETQYF.

This chain connects TRBV7-9 to TRBJ1-1; 9 nucleotides line up with TRBD1. This CDR3 comprises 13 residues. Trimming took 3 bases from V and 7 from J; bases not matched to a gene: 3. Looked up from germline, CDR1 is SEHNR and CDR2 is FQNEAQ (reference sequence). This CDR3 is CASSFRTGDEAFF. In DNA form, the CDR3 reads TGTGCCAGCAGCTTCCGGACAGGGGATGAAGCTTTCTTT.

CDR3 nucleotide sequence: TGTGCCACCAGCAGATGGGAGACCCAGTACTTC. This translates into CATSRWETQYF. V is TRBV15 and J is TRBJ2-5; D is unclear. This CDR3 region has 11 residues. Between the trimmed V and J ends, which lost 2 bases and 5 bases, there was a span of 3 bases. Per germline, CDR1 LNHNV and CDR2 YYDKDF (reference sequence).

The chain recombines TRBV7-3 with TRBJ2-5, with 11 bases lining up with TRBD2. V was clipped by 5 bases and J by 10 bases; unmatched bases: 6. This CDR3 spans 13 amino acids. Germline values: CDR1 SGHTA, CDR2 FQGTGA. This CDR3 is CASSTGTSGDQYF. CDR3 bases: TGTGCCAGCAGCACTGGGACTAGCGGAGACCAGTACTTC.

This chain joins TRBV6-5 and TRBJ1-1; 12 bases fit TRBD1. CDR1 and CDR2 from the germline V gene are MNHEY and SVGAGI. CDR3 length equals 15 residues. V lost 2 bases, J lost 4 bases, and 2 bases stayed unmatched. In DNA, the CDR3 is TGTGCCAGCAGTTACGGGACAGGGGGCATCACTGAAGCTTTCTTT. This encodes CASSYGTGGITEAFF.

This clonotype was observed once. The rearrangement uses TRBV5-1 and TRBJ2-7; 7 bases match TRBD2. Trimming at V came to 4 bases and at J to 5 bases, leaving 12 bases not matched to a gene. The CDR3 is 15 residues long. Germline CDR1 SGHRS, CDR2 YFSETQ. In DNA, the CDR3 is TGCGCCAGCAGCGGGGGAGAAGCGGGGTTCGACGAGCAGTACTTC. Translated: CASSGGEAGFDEQYF.

The chain combines TRBV7-2 with TRBJ1-5; D gene ambiguous. Germline assignment: CDR1 SGHTA and CDR2 FQGNSA. Trimming shortened V by 5 bases and J by 4 bases, and 6 bases separated the two germline ends. This CDR3 has 12 residues. CDR3 protein: CASSAFNQPQHF. The CDR3 nucleotides are TGTGCCAGCAGCGCCTTTAATCAGCCCCAGCATTTT.

In its sample, this clonotype was seen a few times. This sequence joins TRBV14 and TRBJ1-2; D is perhaps TRBD1 (5 bases). Trimming took 4 bases from V and 7 from J, leaving 16 bases between them. Germline V gene lookup returns CDR1 SGHDN and CDR2 FVKESK. The length of the CDR3 is 14 residues. Here the CDR3 DNA reads TGTGCCAGCAGCCTGAGGGACGGTGGATTTGGCTACACCTTC. Encoded protein: CASSLRDGGFGYTF. The full variable domain, rest sourced from reference TRBV14 and TRBJ1-2, is EAGVTQFPSHSVIEKGQTVTLRCDPISGHDNLYWYRRVMGKEIKFLLHFVKESKQDESGMPNNRFLAERTGGTYSTLKVQPAELEDSGVYFCASSLRDGGFGYTFGSGTRLTVV.

This clonotype was picked up a small number of times. V usage is TRBV18 and J usage is TRBJ2-5; 7 bases fit TRBD1. The germline V gene has CDR1 KGHSH and CDR2 LQKENI. The ends lost 1 base at V and 5 bases at J; junction bases unmatched: 7. The CDR3 totals 15 residues. CDR3 sequence: CASSPRPTGSETQYF. The CDR3 nucleotides read TGTGCCAGCTCACCACGCCCGACAGGGTCCGAGACCCAGTACTTC. The entire variable domain, with the rest obtained from reference TRBV18 and TRBJ2-5, is as follows: NAGVMQNPRHLVRRRGQEARLRCSPMKGHSHVYWYRQLPEEGLKFMVYLQKENIIDESGMPKERFSAEFPKEGPSILRIQQVVRGDSAAYFCASSPRPTGSETQYFGPGTRLLVL.

Ten or more counts support this clonotype. The chain is built from TRBV5-1 and TRBJ2-7; D not resolved. CDR3 length: 14 amino acids. V was shortened by 0 bases and J by 4 bases, with 11 bases between the two germline ends. Germline V gene data show CDR1 as SGHRS and CDR2 as YFSETQ. CDR3 in amino acids: CASSLASSNYEQYF. The CDR3 DNA reads TGCGCCAGCAGCTTGGCCTCTTCAAATTACGAGCAGTACTTC.

This clonotype came up a few times. J is TRBJ1-2 and V is TRBV4-2, with 8 nucleotides matching TRBD1. With 3 bases clipped from V and 5 bases from J, the junction kept 5 bases outside the gene matches. The length of the CDR3 is 14 residues. Germline loops: CDR1 LGHNA, CDR2 YNFKEQ. CDR3: CASSQDRVPYGYTF. CDR3 DNA: TGTGCCAGCAGCCAGGACAGGGTACCGTATGGCTACACCTTC.